This TCR beta chain was recovered during a study of cytomegalovirus exposure and HLA in healthy donors. Study results and limitations: Clonal expansion, a later analysis showed, was greater in HLA-associated TCR beta chains than in equally common others. It was 160 or so TCR beta chains that were listed as cytomegalovirus-associated.

For this clone: Antigen specificity is unknown. This specimen includes other DNA sequences encoding the same CDR3.

It was with 60 Vbeta and 13 Jbeta primers that the PCR ran. Method: immunoSEQ multiplex PCR; TCRdb's copy keeps in-frame clones and lacks some. The sample contains 70,000 or so clones, around 86% of which appear only once. The sequencing input was PBMCs. The sequence was collected from a woman in her 30s in good health and CMV-seronegative.

The CDR3, as DNA: TGTGCCAGTAGTATTGTAGGGGGCAACACTGAAGCTTTCTTT. It codes for CASSIVGGNTEAFF. The V call is TRBV19, the J call TRBJ1-1; 7 nucleotides align to TRBD1. Trimming cost V 3 bases and J 2 bases; bases outside gene matches: 3. The CDR3 covers 14 residues. Germline V CDR1 and CDR2: LNHDA, SQIVND (reference sequence).